This record looks at one T cell receptor beta chain sequence and its context. This clonotype was seen many times. Which antigen it targets is not known. No per-base quality is available; no much larger clone lies one base away. CDR1 and CDR2 are drawn from the germline V gene: MNHEY, SVGAGI. Trimming removed 4 bases from V and 3 bases from J; the gene matches leave 6 bases unexplained. The CDR3, from cysteine to phenylalanine, totals 16 residues. The CDR3 DNA has 48 bases and is translated from base 1. This specimen belongs to a study of CD8 T cells in ankylosing spondylitis (TCRdb year 2017). Background for the entire study: The study profiled T cell receptor beta repertoires in healthy donors and ankylosing spondylitis patients to find disease-linked TCR variants. Peripheral blood samples were taken, and synovial fluid was additionally collected from ankylosing spondylitis patients. The full study cohort was made up of 25 to 30 ankylosing spondylitis patients and about a hundred healthy donors. General findings and caveats noted by the study authors: Some of the motif variants had been reported before in the synovial fluid and blood of reactive arthritis patients, a finding that suggests common disease-initiation mechanisms. The disease-linked clones were reported to be significantly enriched in matched synovial fluid samples from ankylosing spondylitis patients. Blood from ankylosing spondylitis patients appeared to be characterized by a TCR beta motif composed of about 8 highly homologous amino acid variants. In peripheral blood, the disease-linked clones were found at relatively low frequencies and had a CD8+ phenotype.

Sequencing used an Illumina HiSeq 2500. Quantitative 5'-RACE with molecular barcodes was used to prepare TCR beta libraries. The original pipeline was this. To identify disease-linked TCR variants, a new computational method was used, one built on a probabilistic model of VDJ rearrangement. TCRdb reprocessing: public reads trimmed at Q25 with fastp, clones called with MiXCR, in-frame beta chains kept. Rows matching on CDR3 protein sequence are summarized as one entry with the most common DNA and genes. For this entry, the V and J calls and clone size follow TCRdb and not the study's own pipeline. This sample holds fewer than 450,000 distinct CDR3 sequences; roughly 17% were observed only once. The top ten clones comprise approximately 0.93% of the sample.

The source of this sequence is a male donor with ankylosing spondylitis. The chain is made from TRBV6-5 and TRBJ2-2; TRBD1 lines up with 9 middle nucleotides. The sequenced sample consisted of blood, either unsorted or a sorted T cell fraction (not recorded which). The nucleotide sequence is TGTGCCAGCAGTTTCCGGGACAGGGTTGACACCGGGGAGCTGTTTTTT. This yields the protein CASSFRDRVDTGELFF.